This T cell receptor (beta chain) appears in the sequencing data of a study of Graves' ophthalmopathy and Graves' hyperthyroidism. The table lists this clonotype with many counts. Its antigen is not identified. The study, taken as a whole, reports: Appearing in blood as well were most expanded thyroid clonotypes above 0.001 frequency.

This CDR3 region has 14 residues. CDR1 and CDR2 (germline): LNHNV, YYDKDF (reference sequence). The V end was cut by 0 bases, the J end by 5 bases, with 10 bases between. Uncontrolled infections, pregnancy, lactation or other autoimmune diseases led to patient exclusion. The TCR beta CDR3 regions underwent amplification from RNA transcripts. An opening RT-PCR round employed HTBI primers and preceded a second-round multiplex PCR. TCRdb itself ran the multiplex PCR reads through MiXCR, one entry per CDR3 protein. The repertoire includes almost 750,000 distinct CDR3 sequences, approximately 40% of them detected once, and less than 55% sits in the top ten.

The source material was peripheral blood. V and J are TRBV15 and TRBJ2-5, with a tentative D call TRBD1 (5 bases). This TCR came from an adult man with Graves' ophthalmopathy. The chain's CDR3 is CATSRDLTAETQYF. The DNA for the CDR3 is TGTGCCACCAGCAGAGATCTGACAGCCGAGACCCAGTACTTC.